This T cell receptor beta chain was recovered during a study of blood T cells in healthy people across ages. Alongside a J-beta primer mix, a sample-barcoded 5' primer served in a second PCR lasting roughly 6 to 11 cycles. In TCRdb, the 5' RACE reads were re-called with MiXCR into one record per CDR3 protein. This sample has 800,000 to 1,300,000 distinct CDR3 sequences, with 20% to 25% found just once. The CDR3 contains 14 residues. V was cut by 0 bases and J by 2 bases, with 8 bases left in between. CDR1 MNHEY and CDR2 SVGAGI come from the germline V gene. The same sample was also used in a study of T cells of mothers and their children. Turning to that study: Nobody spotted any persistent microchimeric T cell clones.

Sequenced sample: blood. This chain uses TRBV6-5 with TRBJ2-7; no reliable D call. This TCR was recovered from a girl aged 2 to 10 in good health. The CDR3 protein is CASSYSVGTYEQYF. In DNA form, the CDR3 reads TGTGCCAGCAGTTACTCTGTGGGGACCTACGAGCAGTACTTC.